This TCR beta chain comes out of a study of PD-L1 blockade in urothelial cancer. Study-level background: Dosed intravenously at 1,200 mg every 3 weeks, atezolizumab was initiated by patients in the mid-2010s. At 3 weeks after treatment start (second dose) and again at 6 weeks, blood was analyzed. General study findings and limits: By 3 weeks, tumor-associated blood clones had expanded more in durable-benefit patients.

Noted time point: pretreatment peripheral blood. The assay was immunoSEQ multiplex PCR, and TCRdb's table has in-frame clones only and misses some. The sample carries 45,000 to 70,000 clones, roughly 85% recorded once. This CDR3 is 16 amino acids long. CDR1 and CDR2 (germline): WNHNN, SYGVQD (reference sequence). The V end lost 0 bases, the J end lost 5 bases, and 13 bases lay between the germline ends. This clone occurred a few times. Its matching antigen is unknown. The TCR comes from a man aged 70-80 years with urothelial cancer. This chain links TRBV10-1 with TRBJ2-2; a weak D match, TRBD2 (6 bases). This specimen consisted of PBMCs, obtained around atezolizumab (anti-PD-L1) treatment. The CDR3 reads CASSESSGGETGELFF. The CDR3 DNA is TGCGCCAGCAGTGAGTCTAGCGGAGGGGAAACCGGGGAGCTGTTTTTT.